Below, 9 T cell receptor beta chains from the same sample are listed, as sequenced in a study of cytomegalovirus exposure and HLA in healthy donors. The PCR made use of 60 Vbeta and 13 Jbeta primers. Sequencing was performed with immunoSEQ multiplex PCR; in TCRdb, only in-frame clones are kept and a portion is missing. The sample yields hundreds of thousands of clones, about 82% seen once. Material for sequencing was PBMCs. The receptors stem from a man aged 30 to 39 in good health and CMV-seronegative.

This chain links TRBV7-2 with TRBJ1-1; maybe TRBD1 (6 bases). The V and J ends lost 5 bases and 0 bases respectively, with 16 bases between them. The V gene's germline CDR1 is SGHTA and CDR2 FQGNSA. CDR3 length equals 16 residues. The CDR3 sequence is CASSLPRGGLNTEAFF. The CDR3 nucleotides are TGTGCCAGCAGCCTCCCGAGGGGGGGTCTGAACACTGAAGCTTTCTTT.

This rearrangement joins TRBV4-2 to TRBJ1-1, with D perhaps TRBD1 (5 bases). The CDR3 runs to 14 residues. Germline V gene lookup returns CDR1 LGHNA and CDR2 YNFKEQ. Trimming cost V 3 bases and J 2 bases, with 10 bases left between them. The CDR3 sequence is CASSQGGENTEAFF. CDR3 in DNA: TGTGCCAGCAGCCAGGGGGGGGAAAACACTGAAGCTTTCTTT.

V usage is TRBV15 and J usage is TRBJ1-1; TRBD1 matches 7 bases. The ends lost 4 bases at V and 2 bases at J; junction bases unmatched: 4. The CDR3 runs 14 residues. CDR1 is LNHNV, CDR2 YYDKDF, per germline (reference sequence). The chain's CDR3 is CATSNWDRNTEAFF. In DNA, the CDR3 is TGTGCCACCAGCAACTGGGACAGAAACACTGAAGCTTTCTTT.

The chain combines TRBV27 with TRBJ2-2; TRBD1 might be the D (6 bases). CDR3 length: 14 residues. Germline values: CDR1 MNHEY, CDR2 SMNVEV (reference sequence). V gave up 1 base and J gave up 4 bases, with 7 bases separating them. CDR3 sequence (DNA): TGTGCCAGCAGTTTATGGGACATCACCGGGGAGCTGTTTTTT. Protein product: CASSLWDITGELFF.

The V gene is TRBV5-1, the J gene TRBJ1-3; 10 bases fit TRBD1. The CDR3 runs 16 residues. Per germline, CDR1 SGHRS and CDR2 YFSETQ. V lost 0 bases, J lost 3 bases, and 3 bases stayed unmatched. The CDR3 here is CASSLGQGAGGNTIYF. CDR3 nucleotide sequence: TGCGCCAGCAGCTTGGGACAGGGGGCCGGTGGAAACACCATATATTTT.

This clone occurred once. V is TRBV7-6 and J is TRBJ2-6; no firm D call. V lost 2 bases to trimming and J lost 0 bases, with 17 bases between them. CDR1 SGHVS and CDR2 FNYEAQ come from the germline V gene. This CDR3 contains 19 residues. The CDR3 protein is CASSLLQGGLSSGANVLTF. In DNA form, the CDR3 reads TGTGCCAGCAGCTTACTCCAAGGCGGATTAAGCTCTGGGGCCAACGTCCTGACTTTC.

The J gene is TRBJ1-1, the V gene TRBV19, with unresolved D. V lost 0 bases and J lost 5, with 13 bases in between. The CDR3 is 15 residues long. CDR1 is LNHDA, CDR2 SQIVND, per germline (reference sequence). CDR3: CASSIDFNRRTEAFF. Here the CDR3 DNA reads TGTGCCAGTAGTATAGATTTCAACAGAAGGACTGAAGCTTTCTTT.

This CDR3 reads CASSFLGGPKDTQYF. The CDR3 DNA sequence: TGTGCCAGCAGCTTTTTGGGGGGGCCGAAAGATACGCAGTATTTT. This rearrangement joins TRBV5-4 to TRBJ2-3, with D perhaps matching TRBD2 (7 bases). From germline, CDR1 is SGHNT and CDR2 YYREEE (reference sequence). CDR3 size: 15 residues. Trimming left V 2 bases short and J 5 bases short, with 15 bases between.

The V gene is TRBV5-1, the J gene TRBJ2-1; TRBD2 matches at 14 bases. Germline V lookup: CDR1 SGHRS, CDR2 YFSETQ. This CDR3 has 15 amino acids. Trimming removed 3 bases from V and 5 bases from J; junction bases left unmatched: 1. In nucleotides, the CDR3 is TGCGCCAGCAGCTGGGGACTAGCGGGGGACAATGAGCAGTTCTTC. Translated, it gives CASSWGLAGDNEQFF.